A selection of T cell receptor beta chains follows, all from one sample in a study of post-analysis software for immune sequencing data. TCRdb ran MiXCR on the PCR reads and lists one entry per CDR3 protein. This table holds 450,000 to 650,000 distinct CDR3 sequences, 44% found once. Sequenced input: blood. The origin of the receptors is a girl between 10 and 17 years old with multiple sclerosis. CDR3s include the opening cysteine and the closing phenylalanine or tryptophan. The D gene is left open where the match is weak. For some rows the clone size is stated as once, few or many, or as a class when expanded; others skip it.

v_call: TRBV20-1; d_call: NA; clone_size: NA; j_call: TRBJ2-5; cdr3_length: 11; cdr3_aa: CSASDRETQYF; cdr3_nt: TGCAGTGCCAGTGACCGCGAGACCCAGTACTTC
v_call: TRBV5-1; d_call: TRBD2; clone_size: NA; j_call: TRBJ2-3; cdr3_length: 16; cdr3_aa: CASSLARGVGTDTQYF; cdr3_nt: TGCGCCAGCAGCTTGGCCCGGGGGGTAGGCACAGATACGCAGTATTTT
v_call: TRBV7-9; d_call: NA; clone_size: NA; j_call: TRBJ2-1; cdr3_length: 16; cdr3_aa: CASSRVADVPGDEQFF; cdr3_nt: TGTGCCAGCAGCAGGGTAGCCGACGTTCCTGGGGATGAGCAGTTCTTC
v_call: TRBV11-1; d_call: NA; clone_size: NA; j_call: TRBJ2-1; cdr3_length: 13; cdr3_aa: CASSLSGYGEQFF; cdr3_nt: TGTGCCAGCAGCTTATCAGGGTACGGTGAGCAGTTCTTC
v_call: TRBV7-8; d_call: TRBD2; clone_size: few; j_call: TRBJ2-1; cdr3_length: 15; cdr3_aa: CASSRLAGGLNEQFF; cdr3_nt: TGTGCCAGCAGCCGACTAGCGGGGGGGCTCAATGAGCAGTTCTTC
v_call: TRBV6-6; d_call: NA; clone_size: once; j_call: TRBJ1-6; cdr3_length: 14; cdr3_aa: CASSYSGQGSPLHF; cdr3_nt: TGTGCCAGCAGTTACTCGGGTCAGGGATCACCCCTCCACTTT
v_call: TRBV12-3/TRBV12-4; d_call: TRBD2; clone_size: NA; j_call: TRBJ2-1; cdr3_length: 16; cdr3_aa: CASSLTRRGGPNGQFF; cdr3_nt: TGTGCCAGCAGTTTGACTAGGCGGGGGGGCCCCAATGGGCAGTTCTTC
v_call: TRBV12-3/TRBV12-4; d_call: NA; clone_size: once; j_call: TRBJ1-2; cdr3_length: 12; cdr3_aa: CASSLIEYGYTF; cdr3_nt: TGTGCCAGCAGTTTAATTGAGTATGGCTACACCTTC
v_call: TRBV10-3; d_call: TRBD2; clone_size: few; j_call: TRBJ2-1; cdr3_length: 15; cdr3_aa: CAISPAGRAGNEQFF; cdr3_nt: TGTGCCATCAGTCCCGCCGGGAGGGCTGGCAATGAGCAGTTCTTC
v_call: TRBV10-3; d_call: TRBD1; clone_size: few; j_call: TRBJ2-1; cdr3_length: 17; cdr3_aa: CAISEMGDRVSYNEQFF; cdr3_nt: TGTGCCATCAGTGAGATGGGGGACAGGGTCTCCTACAATGAGCAGTTCTTC
v_call: TRBV27; d_call: NA; clone_size: few; j_call: TRBJ2-7; cdr3_length: 15; cdr3_aa: CASSLRAGNLDEQYF; cdr3_nt: NA
v_call: TRBV5-1; d_call: TRBD2; clone_size: NA; j_call: TRBJ2-1; cdr3_length: 19; cdr3_aa: CASSSRLAGPGGSYNEQFF; cdr3_nt: TGCGCCAGCAGCTCTCGACTAGCGGGCCCTGGGGGCTCCTACAATGAGCAGTTCTTC
v_call: TRBV10-3; d_call: NA; clone_size: few; j_call: TRBJ2-5; cdr3_length: 14; cdr3_aa: CAISDPALQETQYF; cdr3_nt: TGTGCCATCAGTGATCCCGCCCTACAAGAGACCCAGTACTTC
v_call: TRBV20-1; d_call: TRBD1; clone_size: NA; j_call: TRBJ1-2; cdr3_length: 16; cdr3_aa: CSARDFSTGAGYGYTF; cdr3_nt: TGCAGTGCTAGAGATTTTTCGACAGGGGCCGGCTATGGCTACACCTTC
v_call: TRBV10-3; d_call: NA; clone_size: NA; j_call: TRBJ2-1; cdr3_length: 14; cdr3_aa: CAISESTSYNEQFF; cdr3_nt: TGTGCCATCAGTGAGTCGACTAGTTACAATGAGCAGTTCTTC
v_call: TRBV12-3/TRBV12-4; d_call: NA; clone_size: NA; j_call: TRBJ1-2; cdr3_length: 15; cdr3_aa: CASSLGPAGEDGYTF; cdr3_nt: TGTGCCAGCAGTTTGGGGCCAGCAGGGGAGGACGGCTACACCTTC
v_call: TRBV12-3/TRBV12-4; d_call: NA; clone_size: few; j_call: TRBJ2-2; cdr3_length: 11; cdr3_aa: CASSLHGELFF; cdr3_nt: TGTGCCAGCAGTTTACACGGGGAGCTGTTTTTT
v_call: TRBV4-1; d_call: NA; clone_size: few; j_call: TRBJ2-3; cdr3_length: 13; cdr3_aa: CASSQDKQYTQYF; cdr3_nt: TGCGCCAGCAGCCAAGACAAGCAGTATACGCAGTATTTT
v_call: TRBV20-1; d_call: TRBD2; clone_size: NA; j_call: TRBJ2-7; cdr3_length: 19; cdr3_aa: CSARSPELARYKSYNEQYF; cdr3_nt: TGCAGTGCTAGAAGCCCCGAACTAGCGAGATATAAATCCTACAATGAGCAGTACTTC
v_call: TRBV20-1; d_call: NA; clone_size: NA; j_call: TRBJ2-3; cdr3_length: 13; cdr3_aa: CSARMASTDTQYF; cdr3_nt: TGCAGTGCTAGAATGGCCAGCACAGATACGCAGTATTTT
v_call: TRBV7-9; d_call: TRBD1; clone_size: NA; j_call: TRBJ1-2; cdr3_length: 14; cdr3_aa: CASSSRQGDYGYTF; cdr3_nt: TGTGCCAGCAGCTCCCGTCAGGGGGACTATGGCTACACCTTC
v_call: TRBV4-1; d_call: NA; clone_size: NA; j_call: TRBJ1-2; cdr3_length: 13; cdr3_aa: CASSQDPRTGYTF; cdr3_nt: TGCGCCAGCAGCCAAGATCCGAGGACTGGCTACACCTTC
v_call: TRBV7-9; d_call: NA; clone_size: NA; j_call: TRBJ1-2; cdr3_length: 15; cdr3_aa: CAGSLTAAFLYGYTF; cdr3_nt: TGTGCCGGCAGCTTGACAGCAGCCTTCCTCTATGGCTACACCTTC
v_call: TRBV20-1; d_call: TRBD2; clone_size: few; j_call: TRBJ2-1; cdr3_length: 14; cdr3_aa: CSALSGSYYNEQFF; cdr3_nt: TGCAGTGCCCTGAGCGGGAGTTACTACAATGAGCAGTTCTTC
v_call: TRBV7-9; d_call: TRBD2; clone_size: NA; j_call: TRBJ2-3; cdr3_length: 15; cdr3_aa: CASSLAGGFADTQYF; cdr3_nt: TGTGCCAGCTCCTTGGCGGGGGGCTTTGCGGATACGCAGTATTTT